The T cell receptor (beta chain) under discussion was sequenced for a study of OX40 agonist ivuxolimab in advanced cancers. Study-wide context: The mean age was approximately 60 years, ranging from 23 to 79, with approximately 85% of participants male.

Cycle 7 day 1, cycle 4 day 1, and baseline were the timepoints at which blood was sampled. TCRdb's copy holds only in-frame clones and misses some; the assay was immunoSEQ multiplex PCR. The data hold under 85,000 clones, with roughly three quarters observed a single time. General observations from the study: On average, a greater number of expanded clones characterised CD8+ T cells relative to CD4+.

The V end lost 2 bases, the J end lost 2 bases, and 19 bases lay between the germline ends. The CDR3 contains 18 residues. Looked up from germline, CDR1 is MGHRA and CDR2 is YSYEKL. A remark on this clone: Its matching antigen is unknown.

Sequences were derived from CD4+ or CD8+ T cells sorted from blood, sampled in a trial of the OX40 agonist ivuxolimab. The chain links TRBV4-1 to TRBJ1-5, with D possibly matching TRBD1 (6 bases). This receptor was obtained from an adult with an advanced solid tumor such as melanoma, head and neck, liver or kidney cancer. The CDR3 region has the DNA TGCGCCAGCAGCCAATACCCTTTTGGGGGGGGCGGCAATCAGCCCCAGCATTTT. It specifies CASSQYPFGGGGNQPQHF.